The subject of this entry is one T cell receptor beta chain. The target of this receptor is not known. Per-base qualities were not stored, and no clone one base away is much larger. In the prospective study, participants were 18 to 89 years old, resided in about two dozen geographic areas of the United States, and were enrolled through a virtual design. Cohort assignment in the prospective study relied on participant-reported clinical history from a screening survey and a study questionnaire. Recovered participants in ImmuneRACE Cohort 3 were defined by two consecutive negative NP/OP PCR tests, clearance by a healthcare professional, or resolution of symptoms. Each participant in the prospective study had whole blood, serum and a nasopharyngeal or oropharyngeal swab collected by mobile phlebotomists. Additional blood draws and questionnaires over an approximately 2-month period could optionally be provided by prospective study participants. Before DNA extraction, prospective study blood samples were shipped either frozen or at room temperature.

This sample is part of a study of blood T cell repertoires in COVID-19 (dated by TCRdb to about 2020). The study in broad terms: Collaborator samples came from the United States, Italy and Spain and covered acute and convalescent phases of COVID-19. The material from the prospective study consisted of cDNA or gDNA derived from T cells, B-cell-depleted T cells, or PBMCs. Deeply sampled blood TCRbeta repertoires from subjects exposed to, actively infected with, or recovered from COVID-19 were included in the dataset. The repertoires were made available in a free public database intended to serve as a resource for research on the immune response to SARS-CoV-2. Samples came from the ongoing ImmuneRACE study (first 160 participants) plus 1,254 subjects from 6 global collaborators. The sample metadata nearly always contained a de-identified subject ID, COVID-19 status, age in years and sex. Where available, HLA class I and class II types were obtained from metadata supplied by the sample provider rather than from assay-based typing. Results the study describes overall, beyond this receptor: Clinical and demographic metadata were provided uncurated, with the amount varying by source and participant.

The immunoSEQ Assay, a bias-controlled multiplex PCR, was used to amplify TCRbeta CDR3 regions from genomic DNA. As for how the authors treated the data: Within the assay, amplification of reference gene primers was used to estimate how many nucleated cells each sample contained. Sequence reads were collapsed and filtered to measure the absolute abundance of every unique TCRbeta CDR3 rearrangement. For each sample, productive Simpson clonality was calculated as the square root of Simpson's diversity index over productive rearrangements. The table was pulled from immuneACCESS by TCRdb, which kept in-frame rearrangements only. Such tables lose some clones; where checked, under half of the loss comes from unresolved V genes, and the rest has no known cause. The DNA gave D and trimming, while V, J and clone size come from that table. The sample table contains 250,000 to 350,000 clones; only one count was recorded for 70% to 90% of them. The ten biggest clones cover 0.75% to 1% of the sample.

From the cysteine up to the phenylalanine, the CDR3 has a length of 18 residues. This entry keeps only the CDR3 DNA: 54 bases, framed from base 1. Clipping removes 2 bases from V and 11 bases from J, with 18 as the unmatched junction base count. The germline V gene supplies CDR1 SGHRS and CDR2 YFSETQ. The sequence was obtained from a woman under 40 who had recovered from COVID-19. The chain uses TRBV5-1 and TRBJ2-3, with 12 central nucleotides matching TRBD2. The sequencing sample was made of PBMCs or T cells enriched from blood (not recorded which). The DNA sequence follows: TGCGCCAGCAGCTTCCCGAAACTAGCGGGGGGCTCCCCGGGTGGGCAGTATTTT. Its amino acids are CASSFPKLAGGSPGGQYF.